This TCR beta chain is from a study of blood T cell repertoires in COVID-19. About the study: The study drew acute and convalescent COVID-19 samples from the United States, Italy and Spain. In each case, the material was cDNA or gDNA derived from T cells, B-cell-depleted T cells, or PBMCs.

The CDR3 spans 16 residues. In germline, CDR1 is SEHNR, CDR2 FQNEAQ (reference sequence). Trimming removed 5 bases at V and 0 bases at J, with 14 bases between. In the original workflow: The assay estimated nucleated cells by amplifying reference gene primers. Profiled with immunoSEQ multiplex PCR; TCRdb holds only in-frame clones, not every one. V and J calls and clone size are copied from that table; D and trimming were computed from the DNA. The table has roughly 99,000 clones, 70% to 80% seen once. This chain connects TRBV7-9 to TRBJ1-3; TRBD1 might be the D (5 bases). This receptor was identified in a woman of 80 years or more with active or convalescent COVID-19. The sequencing sample was made of peripheral blood. The CDR3 region is CASSPLGLTSGNTIYF. The CDR3 DNA is TGTGCCAGCAGCCCTCTGGGACTGACCTCTGGAAACACCATATATTTT.